A single sample is the source of the 20 T cell receptor beta chains below, sequenced in a study of radiotherapy plus CTLA-4 blockade in lung cancer. Using immunoSEQ multiplex PCR, the repertoire was profiled, and TCRdb retains in-frame clones only, with some absent. The repertoire includes 80,000 to 95,000 clones, around 83% of them detected once, and 0.82% sits in the top ten. The source was peripheral blood, collected from a patient treated with radiotherapy plus ipilimumab. These receptors were obtained from a human donor with non-small cell lung cancer who had stable disease on radiotherapy plus ipilimumab.

This chain joins TRBV5-1 and TRBJ2-5, with D perhaps assigned TRBD1 or TRBD2 (5 bases each). V was pared by 2 bases and J by 5 bases, with 10 bases between. The V gene's germline CDR1 is SGHRS and CDR2 YFSETQ. The CDR3 is made up of 13 amino acids. The CDR3 DNA is TGCGCCAGCAGCTTCGAGGGGTGGGAGACCCAGTACTTC. Protein: CASSFEGWETQYF.

The chain employs TRBV10-2 and TRBJ1-5; 8 nucleotides agree with TRBD1. There are 14 residues in the CDR3. V trimming: 6 bases; J trimming: 2 bases; junction bases outside the gene matches: 3. CDR1 is WSHSY and CDR2 is SAAADI in the germline V gene. DNA of the CDR3: TGCGCCAGCAGAGAGACAGGGGGCAATCAGCCCCAGCATTTT. Amino acids: CASRETGGNQPQHF.

The rearrangement uses TRBV10-2 and TRBJ1-5, with a possible D match to TRBD1 (5 bases). V was trimmed by 2 bases and J by 0 bases, leaving 11 bases between them. This CDR3 comprises 16 residues. In germline, CDR1 is WSHSY, CDR2 SAAADI. CDR3 sequence reads: CASSEQRGASNQPQHF. DNA of the CDR3: TGCGCCAGCAGTGAGCAGCGAGGGGCTAGCAATCAGCCCCAGCATTTT.

This chain links TRBV9 with TRBJ2-3; 10 nucleotides agree with TRBD2. Germline V CDR1 and CDR2: SGDLS, YYNGEE. The CDR3 spans 15 residues. The J segment lost 0 bases and the V segment lost 4 bases, leaving 2 bases of the junction unmatched. The CDR3 DNA follows: TGTGCCAGCAGCTGGACTAGCGGCAGCACAGATACGCAGTATTTT. Its translation: CASSWTSGSTDTQYF. The full variable domain, rest sourced from reference TRBV9 and TRBJ2-3, is DSGVTQTPKHLITATGQRVTLRCSPRSGDLSVYWYQQSLDQGLQFLIQYYNGEERAKGNILERFSAQQFPDLHSELNLSSLELGDSALYFCASSWTSGSTDTQYFGPGTRLTVL.

The chain links TRBV10-3 to TRBJ2-1; 8 bases are shared with TRBD1. Germline V gene lookup returns CDR1 ENHRY and CDR2 SYGVKD. CDR3 length equals 12 residues. The junction had 2 bases not matched to a gene; V was cut back by 8 bases and J by 5 bases. This CDR3 reads CAIGRGHNEQFF. CDR3 in DNA: TGTGCCATCGGCAGGGGGCACAATGAGCAGTTCTTC.

The chain recombines TRBV11-3 with TRBJ1-6, with 7 bases matching TRBD1. V lost 7 bases and J lost 7; bases outside the gene matches: 7. The CDR3 is made up of 14 amino acids. CDR1 is SGHNT, CDR2 YENEEA, per germline. The CDR3 coding sequence is TGTGCCAGCACCCCCGGGACAGTGAATTCACCCCTCCACTTT. Its translation: CASTPGTVNSPLHF. The whole variable domain, filled in from reference TRBV11-3 and TRBJ1-6, reads EAGVVQSPRYKIIEKKQPVAFWCNPISGHNTLYWYLQNLGQGPELLIRYENEEAVDDSQLPKDRFSAERLKGVDSTLKIQPAELGDSAVYLCASTPGTVNSPLHFGNGTRLTVT.

The CDR3 DNA reads TGTGCCAGCTCCCCGTTCGTCAAGGCCTACGAGCAGTACTTC. Amino acids: CASSPFVKAYEQYF. The chain combines TRBV18 with TRBJ2-7; the D is unclear. Trimming took off 6 bases at V and 2 bases at J, with 14 bases between the two ends. Germline assignment: CDR1 KGHSH and CDR2 LQKENI. CDR3 size: 14 residues.

This clone came up a few times. The chain combines TRBV11-2 with TRBJ2-7; D assignment may be TRBD1 or TRBD2 (5 bases each). The germline CDR1 and CDR2 sequences are SGHAT and FQNNGV. Trimming took off 2 bases at V and 2 bases at J, with 22 bases between the two ends. The CDR3 runs 18 residues. The CDR3 DNA reads TGTGCCAGCAGCTTAACCGGGGCAGGGAGTAGATTAACCTACGAGCAGTACTTC. Translated, it gives CASSLTGAGSRLTYEQYF.

This clone was picked up one time. V gene TRBV4-1 combines with J gene TRBJ2-1; 7 bases map to TRBD2. The germline CDR1 and CDR2 sequences are MGHRA and YSYEKL. The CDR3 consists of 16 residues. Trimming cost V 2 bases and J 4 bases; bases outside gene matches: 8. CDR3 loop: CASSQPQASGYNEQFF. Here the CDR3 DNA reads TGCGCCAGCAGCCAACCTCAGGCTAGCGGTTACAATGAGCAGTTCTTC.

The chain carries TRBV7-3 and TRBJ2-3; D is ambiguous. The germline CDR1 and CDR2 sequences are SGHTA and FQGTGA. The CDR3 extends over 14 amino acids. Trimming pared 4 bases from V and 1 base from J, leaving 9 bases between. The CDR3 reads CASSSPDRTDTQYF. The CDR3 DNA reads TGTGCCAGCAGCTCCCCGGACCGCACAGATACGCAGTATTTT.

This clone was detected a few times. The chain employs TRBV30 and TRBJ1-2, with D perhaps TRBD1 (6 bases). The germline V gene has CDR1 GTSNPN and CDR2 SVGIG (reference sequence). This CDR3 comprises 13 residues. The V gene lost 5 bases and the J gene lost 8 bases, with 18 bases spanning the gap. CDR3 loop: CAWEIEGVRGYTF. The CDR3 DNA is TGTGCCTGGGAGATAGAGGGGGTACGAGGCTACACCTTC.

The chain uses TRBV21-1 and TRBJ2-7; the D segment call TRBD1 is taken from the table without a DNA check. TRBV21-1 is annotated as a pseudogene. The CDR3 sequence is 16 residues long. DNA for the CDR3: TGTGCCAGCAGCAATTATCCCCCGGGACAGGGGTACGAGCAGTACTTC. The encoded protein is CASSNYPPGQGYEQYF.

This chain connects TRBV5-1 to TRBJ1-2, with D tentatively TRBD1 (5 bases). Looked up from germline, CDR1 is SGHRS and CDR2 is YFSETQ. The CDR3 consists of 14 residues. Deletions cut 4 bases from V and 8 bases from J, with 18 bases between. As DNA, the CDR3 is TGCGCCAGCAGCGCCGGACACCGTGAAGGCGGCTACACCTTC. This gives the protein CASSAGHREGGYTF.

This clone was seen just once. This CDR3 reads CASSAGTGALRAEAFF. DNA for the CDR3: TGCGCCAGCAGCGCCGGGACAGGGGCCCTTAGGGCTGAAGCTTTCTTT. This chain uses TRBV5-1 with TRBJ1-1; 10 nucleotides agree with TRBD1. The V gene's germline CDR1 is SGHRS and CDR2 YFSETQ. This CDR3 region has 16 residues. The ends lost 4 bases at V and 6 bases at J; junction bases unmatched: 12.

The gene calls are TRBV2 and TRBJ2-2; D is unclear. Per the germline V gene, CDR1 is SNHLY and CDR2 is FYNNEI. CDR3 length: 13 amino acids. V lost 5 bases and J 0 bases, leaving 4 bases between the germline ends. The CDR3 region is CASSLTNTGELFF. CDR3 nucleotide sequence: TGTGCCAGCAGTTTAACGAACACCGGGGAGCTGTTTTTT.

This clone was observed a few times. The genes are TRBV7-2 and TRBJ2-5; 7 nucleotides align to TRBD1. Germline CDR1 SGHTA, CDR2 FQGNSA. The CDR3 covers 13 residues. The V and J ends lost 5 bases and 4 bases, in that order; junction bases with no gene match: 4. The CDR3 DNA follows: TGTGCCAGCAGCACTGGGACAGCAGAGACCCAGTACTTC. Translated, it gives CASSTGTAETQYF.

This clone is a singleton in its sample. The chain uses TRBV28 and TRBJ2-1; 14 nucleotides agree with TRBD2. Germline trimming cut 6 bases from V and 7 bases from J; bases unmatched to any gene: 5. This CDR3 region has 15 residues. CDR1 is MDHEN and CDR2 is SYDVKM in the germline V gene. Here the CDR3 reads CASRTSGGARNEQFF. CDR3 sequence (DNA): TGTGCCAGCAGGACTAGCGGGGGGGCTCGTAATGAGCAGTTCTTC.

The V gene is TRBV27, the J gene TRBJ2-5; no clear D gene. Deletions cut 2 bases from V and 7 bases from J, with 11 bases between. This CDR3 is built from 13 residues. The germline V gene encodes CDR1 MNHEY and CDR2 SMNVEV (reference sequence). CDR3: CASSLPPFTTQYF. CDR3 sequence (DNA): TGTGCCAGCAGTTTACCCCCATTCACGACCCAGTACTTC.

This clone has just a few counts. This chain links TRBV7-9 with TRBJ1-2; weak D call: TRBD1 (6 bases). Trimming pared 3 bases from V and 3 bases from J, leaving 11 bases between. Germline V gives CDR1 SEHNR, CDR2 FQNEAQ (reference sequence). The CDR3 consists of 14 residues. The CDR3 nucleotides are TGTGCCAGCAGCTTCAGACAGGTGGACTATGGCTACACCTTC. This gives the protein CASSFRQVDYGYTF.

The chain joins TRBV27 to TRBJ2-3, with 11 positions matching TRBD1. Germline V gene sequence: CDR1 MNHEY, CDR2 SMNVEV (reference sequence). The trim removed 2 bases at V and 1 base at J, leaving 8 bases unmatched. The CDR3 is 18 residues long. CDR3 bases: TGTGCCAGCAGTTTACGCCGTGGACAGGGGGCTGGCACAGATACGCAGTATTTT. Translation gives CASSLRRGQGAGTDTQYF.